The sequence of this T cell receptor beta chain was determined in a study of cytomegalovirus exposure and HLA in healthy donors. Whole-study findings and limits: In vitro experiments confirmed that three CMV-associated chains were specific for CMV antigens. An ancestry cluster, one associated with Asian ancestry, reportedly showed fewer N-insertions than the approximately 670-donor mean in a later analysis. A later analysis found common viral pathogens apparently linked to several of the most significant clusters.

The PCR was carried out with 60 Vbeta primers and 13 Jbeta primers. The table came from immunoSEQ multiplex PCR; TCRdb's copy has only in-frame clones and leaves some out. Of 200,000 or so clones in the sample, roughly three quarters were seen once. Details on this clone: As yet, its antigen is unknown.

This sequence originates from a male donor in good health and CMV-seropositive. Sequencing used PBMCs.

In DNA form, the CDR3 reads TGTGCCAGCAGCTTCAAAAGCGGGGGGGCATCAGATACGCAGTATTTT. This codes for CASSFKSGGASDTQYF. The chain combines TRBV7-9 with TRBJ2-3; the match to TRBD2 covers 10 bases. Germline V gene sequence: CDR1 SEHNR, CDR2 FQNEAQ (reference sequence). After removal of 3 bases from V and 4 bases from J, the junction contained 7 bases not matched to a gene. This CDR3 is 16 amino acids long.